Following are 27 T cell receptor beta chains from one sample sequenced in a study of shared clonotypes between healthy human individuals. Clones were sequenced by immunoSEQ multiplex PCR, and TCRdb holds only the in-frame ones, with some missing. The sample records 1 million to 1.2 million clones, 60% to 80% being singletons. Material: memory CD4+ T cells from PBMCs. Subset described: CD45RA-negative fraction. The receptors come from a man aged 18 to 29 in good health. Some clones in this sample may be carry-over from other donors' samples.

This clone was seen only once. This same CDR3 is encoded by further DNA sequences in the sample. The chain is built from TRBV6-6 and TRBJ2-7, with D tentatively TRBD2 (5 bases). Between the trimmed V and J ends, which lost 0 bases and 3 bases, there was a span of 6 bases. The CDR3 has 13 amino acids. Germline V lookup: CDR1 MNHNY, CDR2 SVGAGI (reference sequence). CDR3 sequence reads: CASSYSGSYEQYF. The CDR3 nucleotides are TGTGCCAGCAGTTACTCAGGGAGCTACGAGCAGTACTTC.

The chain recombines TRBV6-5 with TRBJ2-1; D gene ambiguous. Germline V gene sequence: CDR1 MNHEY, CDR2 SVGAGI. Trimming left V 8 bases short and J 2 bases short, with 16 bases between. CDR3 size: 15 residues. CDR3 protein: CASSSTTMAYNEQFF. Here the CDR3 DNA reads TGTGCCAGCTCCAGTACAACCATGGCCTACAATGAGCAGTTCTTC.

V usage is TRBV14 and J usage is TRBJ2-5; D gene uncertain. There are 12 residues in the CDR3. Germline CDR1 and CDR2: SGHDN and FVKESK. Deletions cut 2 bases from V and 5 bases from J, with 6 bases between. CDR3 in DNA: TGTGCCAGCAGCCAATACACCGAGACCCAGTACTTC. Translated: CASSQYTETQYF.

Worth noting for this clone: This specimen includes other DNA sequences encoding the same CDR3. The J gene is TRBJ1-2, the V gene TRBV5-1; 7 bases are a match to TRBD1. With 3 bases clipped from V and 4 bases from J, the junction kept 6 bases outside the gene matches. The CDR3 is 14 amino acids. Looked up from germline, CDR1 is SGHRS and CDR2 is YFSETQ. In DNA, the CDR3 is TGCGCCAGCAGCTCCGGGACAGCCGGCTATGGCTACACCTTC. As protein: CASSSGTAGYGYTF.

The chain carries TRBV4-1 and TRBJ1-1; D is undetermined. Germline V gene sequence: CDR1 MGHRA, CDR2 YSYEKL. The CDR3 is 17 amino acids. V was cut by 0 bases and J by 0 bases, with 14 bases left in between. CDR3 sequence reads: CASSQDKWGDMNTEAFF. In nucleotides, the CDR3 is TGCGCCAGCAGCCAAGATAAGTGGGGAGACATGAACACTGAAGCTTTCTTT.

The CDR3 bases are TGTGCCAGCAGTCTAGGGACTATTCAAGAGACCCAGTACTTC. It codes for CASSLGTIQETQYF. This chain uses TRBV28 with TRBJ2-5; 7 bases fit TRBD2. The germline CDR1 and CDR2 sequences are MDHEN and SYDVKM. CDR3 length: 14 residues. The junction had 5 bases not matched to a gene; V was cut back by 5 bases and J by 2 bases.

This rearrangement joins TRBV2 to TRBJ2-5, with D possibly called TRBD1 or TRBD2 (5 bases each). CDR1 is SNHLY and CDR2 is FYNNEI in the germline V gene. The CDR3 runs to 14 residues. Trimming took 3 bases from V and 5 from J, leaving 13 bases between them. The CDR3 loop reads CASSDGASGETQYF. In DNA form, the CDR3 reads TGTGCCAGCAGTGACGGGGCCTCGGGGGAGACCCAGTACTTC.

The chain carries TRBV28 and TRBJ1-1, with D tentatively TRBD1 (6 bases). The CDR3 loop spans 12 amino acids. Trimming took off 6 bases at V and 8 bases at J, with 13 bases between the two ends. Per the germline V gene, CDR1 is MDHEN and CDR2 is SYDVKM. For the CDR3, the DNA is TGTGCCAGCAGCCCCGGACAGATCGAAGCTTTCTTT. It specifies CASSPGQIEAFF.

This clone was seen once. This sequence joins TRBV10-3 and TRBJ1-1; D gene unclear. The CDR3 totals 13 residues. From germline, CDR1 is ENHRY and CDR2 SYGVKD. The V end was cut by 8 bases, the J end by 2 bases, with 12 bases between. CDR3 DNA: TGTGCCATCGCGTGGCTTTCTAACACTGAAGCTTTCTTT. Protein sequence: CAIAWLSNTEAFF.

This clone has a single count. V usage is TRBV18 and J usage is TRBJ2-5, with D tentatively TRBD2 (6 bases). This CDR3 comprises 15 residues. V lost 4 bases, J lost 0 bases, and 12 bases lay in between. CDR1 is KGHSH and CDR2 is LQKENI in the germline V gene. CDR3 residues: CASSQRGLNQETQYF. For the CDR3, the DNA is TGTGCCAGCTCACAACGGGGACTGAACCAAGAGACCCAGTACTTC.

DNA of the CDR3: TGCAGCGTTGAAAATCTCAAAGGGGGAAAAAACATTCAGTACTTC. Residues: CSVENLKGGKNIQYF. This sequence joins TRBV29-1 and TRBJ2-4, with D possibly being TRBD1 (6 bases). Trimming left V 2 bases short and J 4 bases short, with 15 bases between. Per the germline V gene, CDR1 is SQVTM and CDR2 is ANQGSEA. The CDR3 spans 15 residues.

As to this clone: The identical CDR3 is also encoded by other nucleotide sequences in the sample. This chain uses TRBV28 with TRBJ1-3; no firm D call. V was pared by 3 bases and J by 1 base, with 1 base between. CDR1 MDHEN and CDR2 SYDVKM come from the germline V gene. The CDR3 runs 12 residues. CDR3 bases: TGTGCCAGCAGTTTTTCTGGAAACACCATATATTTT. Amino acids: CASSFSGNTIYF.

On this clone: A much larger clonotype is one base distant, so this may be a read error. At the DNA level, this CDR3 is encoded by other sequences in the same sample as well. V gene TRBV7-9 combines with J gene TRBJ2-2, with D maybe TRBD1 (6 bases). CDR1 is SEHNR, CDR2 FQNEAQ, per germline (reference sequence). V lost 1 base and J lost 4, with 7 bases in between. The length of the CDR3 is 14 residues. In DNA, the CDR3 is TGTGCCAGCAGCTTAGACAGGGCCACCGGGGAGCTGTTTTTT. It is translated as CASSLDRATGELFF.

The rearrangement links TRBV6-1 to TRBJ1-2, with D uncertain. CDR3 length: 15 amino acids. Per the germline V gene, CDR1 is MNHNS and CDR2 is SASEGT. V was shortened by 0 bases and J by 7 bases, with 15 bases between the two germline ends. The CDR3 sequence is CASSEAYRIGSGYTF. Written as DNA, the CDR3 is TGTGCCAGCAGTGAAGCGTATCGGATCGGGTCTGGCTACACCTTC.

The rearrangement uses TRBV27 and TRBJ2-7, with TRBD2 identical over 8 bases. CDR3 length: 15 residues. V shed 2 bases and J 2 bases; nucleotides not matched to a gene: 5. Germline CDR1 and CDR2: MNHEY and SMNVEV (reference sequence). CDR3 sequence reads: CASSLGIAGPYEQYF. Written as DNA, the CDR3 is TGTGCCAGCAGTTTAGGGATAGCGGGGCCCTACGAGCAGTACTTC.

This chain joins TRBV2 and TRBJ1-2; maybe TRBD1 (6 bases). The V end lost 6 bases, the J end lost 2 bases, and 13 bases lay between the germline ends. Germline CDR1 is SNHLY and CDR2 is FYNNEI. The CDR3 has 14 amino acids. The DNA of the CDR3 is TGTGCCAGCAGGAGGACAGCGGTCAACTATGGCTACACCTTC. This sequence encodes CASRRTAVNYGYTF.

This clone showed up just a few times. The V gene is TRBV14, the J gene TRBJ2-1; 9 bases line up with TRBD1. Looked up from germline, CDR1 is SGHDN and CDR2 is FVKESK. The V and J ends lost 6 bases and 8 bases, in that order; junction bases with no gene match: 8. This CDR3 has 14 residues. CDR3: CASRPGQGGDEQFF. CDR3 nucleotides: TGTGCCAGCAGACCGGGACAGGGTGGTGATGAGCAGTTCTTC.

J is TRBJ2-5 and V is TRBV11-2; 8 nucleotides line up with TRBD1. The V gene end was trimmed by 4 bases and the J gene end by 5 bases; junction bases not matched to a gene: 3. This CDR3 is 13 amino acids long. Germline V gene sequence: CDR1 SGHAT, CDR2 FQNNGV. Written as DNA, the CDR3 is TGTGCCAGCAGCTCCAGGACAGGGGAGACCCAGTACTTC. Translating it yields CASSSRTGETQYF.

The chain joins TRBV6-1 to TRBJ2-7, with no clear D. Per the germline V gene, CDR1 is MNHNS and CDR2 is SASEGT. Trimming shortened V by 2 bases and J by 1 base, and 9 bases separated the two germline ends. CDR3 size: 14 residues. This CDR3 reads CASSEPGFSYEQYF. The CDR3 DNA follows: TGTGCCAGCAGTGAACCAGGTTTTTCCTACGAGCAGTACTTC.

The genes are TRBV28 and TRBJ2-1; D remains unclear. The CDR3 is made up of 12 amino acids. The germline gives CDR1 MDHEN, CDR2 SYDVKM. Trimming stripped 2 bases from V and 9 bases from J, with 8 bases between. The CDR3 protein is CASSLLAREQFF. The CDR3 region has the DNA TGTGCCAGCAGTTTACTGGCCCGTGAGCAGTTCTTC.

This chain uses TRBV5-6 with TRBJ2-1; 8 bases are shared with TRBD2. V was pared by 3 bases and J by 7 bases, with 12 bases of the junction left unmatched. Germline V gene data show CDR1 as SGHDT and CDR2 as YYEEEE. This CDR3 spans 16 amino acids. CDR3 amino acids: CASSWPRSGRGNEQFF. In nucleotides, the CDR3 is TGTGCCAGCAGCTGGCCCAGAAGCGGGAGAGGGAATGAGCAGTTCTTC.

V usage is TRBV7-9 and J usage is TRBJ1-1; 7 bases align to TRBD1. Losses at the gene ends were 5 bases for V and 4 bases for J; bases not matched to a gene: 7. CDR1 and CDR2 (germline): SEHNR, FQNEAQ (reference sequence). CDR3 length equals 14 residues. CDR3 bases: TGTGCCAGCAGCCTACGACAGGGAGTCACTGAAGCTTTCTTT. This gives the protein CASSLRQGVTEAFF.

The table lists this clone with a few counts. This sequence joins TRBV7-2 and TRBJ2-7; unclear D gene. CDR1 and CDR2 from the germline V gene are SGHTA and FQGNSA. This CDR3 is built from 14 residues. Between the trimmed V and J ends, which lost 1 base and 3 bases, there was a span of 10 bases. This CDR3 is CASSLGLVNYEQYF. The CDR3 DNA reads TGTGCCAGCAGCTTAGGCCTAGTCAACTACGAGCAGTACTTC.

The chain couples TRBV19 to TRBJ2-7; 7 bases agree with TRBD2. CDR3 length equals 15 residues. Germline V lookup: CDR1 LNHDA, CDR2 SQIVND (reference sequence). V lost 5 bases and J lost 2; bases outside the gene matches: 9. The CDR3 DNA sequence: TGTGCCAGTAGTGCTCTTGGGGGAGGGACCTACGAGCAGTACTTC. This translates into CASSALGGGTYEQYF.

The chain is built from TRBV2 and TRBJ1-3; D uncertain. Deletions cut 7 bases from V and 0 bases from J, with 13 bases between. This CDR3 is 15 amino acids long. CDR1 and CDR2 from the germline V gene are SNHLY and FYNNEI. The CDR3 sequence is CASTVDTFSGNTIYF. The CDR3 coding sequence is TGTGCCAGCACGGTCGACACCTTCTCTGGAAACACCATATATTTT.

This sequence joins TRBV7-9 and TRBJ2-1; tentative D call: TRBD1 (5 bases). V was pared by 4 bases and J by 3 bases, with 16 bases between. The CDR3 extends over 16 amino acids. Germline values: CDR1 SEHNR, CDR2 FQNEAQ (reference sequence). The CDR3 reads CASSSPQGRHYNEQFF. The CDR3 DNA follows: TGTGCCAGCAGCTCACCCCAGGGCCGCCACTACAATGAGCAGTTCTTC.

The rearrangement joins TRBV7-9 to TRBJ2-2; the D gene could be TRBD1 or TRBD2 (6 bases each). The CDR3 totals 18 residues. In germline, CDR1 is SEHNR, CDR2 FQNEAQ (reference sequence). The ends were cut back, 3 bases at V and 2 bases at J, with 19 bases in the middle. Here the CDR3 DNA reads TGTGCCAGCAGCTTCAGACTTACGGGGGCCGAAAACACCGGGGAGCTGTTTTTT. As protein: CASSFRLTGAENTGELFF.